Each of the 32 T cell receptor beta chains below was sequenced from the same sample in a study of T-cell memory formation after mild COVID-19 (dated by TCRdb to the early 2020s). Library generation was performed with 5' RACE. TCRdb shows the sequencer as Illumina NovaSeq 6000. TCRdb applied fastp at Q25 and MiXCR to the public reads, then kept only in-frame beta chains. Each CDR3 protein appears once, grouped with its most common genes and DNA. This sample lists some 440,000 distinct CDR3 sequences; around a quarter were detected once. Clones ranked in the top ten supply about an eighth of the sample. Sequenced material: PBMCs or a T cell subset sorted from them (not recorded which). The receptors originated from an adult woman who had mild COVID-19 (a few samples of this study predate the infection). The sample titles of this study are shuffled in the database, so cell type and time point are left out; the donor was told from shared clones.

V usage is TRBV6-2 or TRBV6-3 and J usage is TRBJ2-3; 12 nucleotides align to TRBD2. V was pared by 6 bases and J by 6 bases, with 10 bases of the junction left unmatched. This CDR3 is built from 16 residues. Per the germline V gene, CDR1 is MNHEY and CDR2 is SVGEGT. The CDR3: CASSRGWTSGADTQYF. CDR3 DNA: TGTGCCAGCAGCCGCGGGTGGACTAGCGGGGCGGATACGCAGTATTTT.

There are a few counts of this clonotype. The CDR3 protein is CASSSRTGQDSYEQYF. As DNA, the CDR3 is TGTGCCAGCAGTTCACGGACAGGGCAGGACTCCTACGAGCAGTACTTC. The chain combines TRBV6-2 or TRBV6-3 with TRBJ2-7; 8 bases map to TRBD1. The J segment lost 0 bases and the V segment lost 4 bases, leaving 8 bases of the junction unmatched. Germline CDR1 and CDR2: MNHEY and SVGEGT. The CDR3 spans 16 residues.

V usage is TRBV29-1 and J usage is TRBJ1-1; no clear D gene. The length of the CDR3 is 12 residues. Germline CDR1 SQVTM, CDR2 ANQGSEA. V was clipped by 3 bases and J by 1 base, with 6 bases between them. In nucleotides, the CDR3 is TGCAGCGTTGACATGGGGAACACTGAAGCTTTCTTT. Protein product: CSVDMGNTEAFF. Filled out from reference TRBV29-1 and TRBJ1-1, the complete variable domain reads SAVISQKPSRDICQRGTSLTIQCQVDSQVTMMFWYRQQPGQSLTLIATANQGSEATYESGFVIDKFPISRPNLTFSTLTVSNMSPEDSSIYLCSVDMGNTEAFFGQGTRLTVV.

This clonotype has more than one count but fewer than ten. CDR3 DNA: TGTGCCAGCAGCTTCGGGACACTGAACACCGGGGAGCTGTTTTTT. Encoded protein: CASSFGTLNTGELFF. The gene calls are TRBV7-9 and TRBJ2-2; a weak D match, TRBD1 (6 bases). The CDR3 runs to 15 residues. The germline V gene encodes CDR1 SEHNR and CDR2 FQNEAQ (reference sequence). V dropped 3 bases and J dropped 1 base, with 9 bases sitting between them.

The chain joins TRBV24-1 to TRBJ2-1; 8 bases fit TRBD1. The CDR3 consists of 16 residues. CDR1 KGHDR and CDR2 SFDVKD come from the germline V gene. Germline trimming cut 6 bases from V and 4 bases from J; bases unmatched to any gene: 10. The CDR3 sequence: CATSQVTGGRYNEQFF. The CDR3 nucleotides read TGTGCCACCAGTCAAGTCACAGGGGGAAGGTACAATGAGCAGTTCTTC.

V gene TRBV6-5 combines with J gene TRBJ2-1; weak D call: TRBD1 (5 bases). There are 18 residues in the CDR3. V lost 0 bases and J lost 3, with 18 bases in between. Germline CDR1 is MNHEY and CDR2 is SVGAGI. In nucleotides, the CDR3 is TGTGCCAGCAGTTACTCGAGCTTAACAGGACGGCTCTACAATGAGCAGTTCTTC. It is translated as CASSYSSLTGRLYNEQFF.

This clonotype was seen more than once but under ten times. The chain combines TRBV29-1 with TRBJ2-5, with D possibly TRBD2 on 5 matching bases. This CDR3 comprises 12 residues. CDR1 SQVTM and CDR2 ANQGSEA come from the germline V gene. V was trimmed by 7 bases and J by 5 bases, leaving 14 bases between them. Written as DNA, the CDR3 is TGCAGCGCCGACACGGGCGGGGAGACCCAGTACTTC. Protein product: CSADTGGETQYF.

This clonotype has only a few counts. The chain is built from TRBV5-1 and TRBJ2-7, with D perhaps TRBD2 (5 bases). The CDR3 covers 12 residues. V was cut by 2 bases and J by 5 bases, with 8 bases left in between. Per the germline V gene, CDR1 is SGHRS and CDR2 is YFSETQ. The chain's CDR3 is CASSFGVNEQYF. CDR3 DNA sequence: TGCGCCAGCAGCTTCGGGGTCAACGAGCAGTACTTC.

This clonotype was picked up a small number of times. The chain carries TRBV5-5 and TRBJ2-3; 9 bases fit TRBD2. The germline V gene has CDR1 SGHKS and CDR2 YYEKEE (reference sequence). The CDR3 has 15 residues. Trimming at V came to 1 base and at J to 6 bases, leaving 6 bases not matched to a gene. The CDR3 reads CASSLYAGGLDTQYF. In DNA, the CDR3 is TGTGCCAGCAGCTTGTATGCGGGAGGGCTGGATACGCAGTATTTT.

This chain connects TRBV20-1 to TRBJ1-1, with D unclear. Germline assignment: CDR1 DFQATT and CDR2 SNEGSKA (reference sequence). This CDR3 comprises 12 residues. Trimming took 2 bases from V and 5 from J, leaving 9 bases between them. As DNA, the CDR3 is TGCAGTGCTAGACTTAGGTATACTGAAGCTTTCTTT. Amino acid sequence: CSARLRYTEAFF.

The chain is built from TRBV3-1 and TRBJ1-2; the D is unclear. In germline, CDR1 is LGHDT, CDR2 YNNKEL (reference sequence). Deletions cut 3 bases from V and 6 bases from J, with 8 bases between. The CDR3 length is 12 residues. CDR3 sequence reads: CASSQPTHGYTF. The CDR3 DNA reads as TGTGCCAGCAGCCAGCCGACTCATGGCTACACCTTC.

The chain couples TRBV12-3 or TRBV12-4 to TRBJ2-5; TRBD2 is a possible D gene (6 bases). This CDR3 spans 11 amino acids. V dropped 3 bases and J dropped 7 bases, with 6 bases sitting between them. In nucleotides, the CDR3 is TGTGCCAGCAGTTTCGGGGGGACCCAGTACTTC. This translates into CASSFGGTQYF.

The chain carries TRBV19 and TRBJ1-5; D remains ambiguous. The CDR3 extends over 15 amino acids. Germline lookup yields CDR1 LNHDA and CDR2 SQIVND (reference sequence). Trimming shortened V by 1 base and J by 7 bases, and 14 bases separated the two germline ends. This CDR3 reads CASSIGGPLGQPQHF. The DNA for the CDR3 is TGTGCCAGTAGTATAGGCGGCCCGCTGGGACAGCCCCAGCATTTT.

The CDR3 DNA reads TGTGCCAGCAGTGACTTAGGTCAGCCCCAGCATTTT. This sequence encodes CASSDLGQPQHF. The chain couples TRBV2 to TRBJ1-5; D unclear. The CDR3 length is 12 residues. Germline V lookup: CDR1 SNHLY, CDR2 FYNNEI. V lost 3 bases and J lost 6, with 6 bases in between.

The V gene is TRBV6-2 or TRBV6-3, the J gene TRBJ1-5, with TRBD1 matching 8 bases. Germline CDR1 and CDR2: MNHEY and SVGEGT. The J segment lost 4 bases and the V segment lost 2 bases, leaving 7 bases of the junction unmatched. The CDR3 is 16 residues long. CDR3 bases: TGTGCCAGCAGTTACGGCGACAGGGGAGGGAATCAGCCCCAGCATTTT. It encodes CASSYGDRGGNQPQHF.

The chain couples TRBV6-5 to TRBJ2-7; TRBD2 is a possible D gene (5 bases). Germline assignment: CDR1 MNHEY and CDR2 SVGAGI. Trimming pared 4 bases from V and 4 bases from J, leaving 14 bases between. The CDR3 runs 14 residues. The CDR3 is CASSWSPLGYEQYF. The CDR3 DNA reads TGTGCCAGCAGTTGGTCTCCACTAGGATACGAGCAGTACTTC.

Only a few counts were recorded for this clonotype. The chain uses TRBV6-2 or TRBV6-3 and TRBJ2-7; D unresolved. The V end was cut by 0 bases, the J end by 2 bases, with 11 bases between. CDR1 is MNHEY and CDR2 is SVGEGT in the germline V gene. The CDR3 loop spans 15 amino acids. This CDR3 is CASSYSVAQTYEQYF. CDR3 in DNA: TGTGCCAGCAGTTACTCGGTTGCGCAGACCTACGAGCAGTACTTC.

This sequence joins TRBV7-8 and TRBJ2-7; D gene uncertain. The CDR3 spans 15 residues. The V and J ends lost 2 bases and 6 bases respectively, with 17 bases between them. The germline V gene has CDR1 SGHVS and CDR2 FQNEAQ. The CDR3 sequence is CASSLNVLRPGEQYF. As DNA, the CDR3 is TGTGCCAGCAGCTTAAACGTCTTACGACCCGGCGAGCAGTACTTC.

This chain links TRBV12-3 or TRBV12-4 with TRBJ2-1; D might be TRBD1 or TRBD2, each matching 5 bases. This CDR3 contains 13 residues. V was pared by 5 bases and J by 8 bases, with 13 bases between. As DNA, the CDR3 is TGTGCCAGCAGTAGGGGCCTGGGGGATGAGCAGTTCTTC. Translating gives CASSRGLGDEQFF.

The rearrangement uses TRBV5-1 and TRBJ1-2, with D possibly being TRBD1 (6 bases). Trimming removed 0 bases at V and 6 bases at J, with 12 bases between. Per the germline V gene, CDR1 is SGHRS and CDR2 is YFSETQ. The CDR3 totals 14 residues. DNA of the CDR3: TGCGCCAGCAGCTTGGTGGACAGCACGGATGGCTACACCTTC. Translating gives CASSLVDSTDGYTF.

As DNA, the CDR3 is TGTGCCAGCAGTGACTATGGCAGGACTAAAAGGTCGTACGAGCAGTACTTC. Residues: CASSDYGRTKRSYEQYF. This chain uses TRBV6-4 with TRBJ2-7; D possibly corresponds to TRBD2 (6 bases). This CDR3 spans 17 amino acids. Per germline, CDR1 MRHNA and CDR2 SNTAGT. The V end lost 1 base, the J end lost 4 bases, and 20 bases lay between the germline ends.

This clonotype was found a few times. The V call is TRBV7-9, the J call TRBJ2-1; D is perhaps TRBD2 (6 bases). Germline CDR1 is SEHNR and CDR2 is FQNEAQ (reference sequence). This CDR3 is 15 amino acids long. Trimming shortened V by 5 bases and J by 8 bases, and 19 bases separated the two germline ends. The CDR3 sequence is CASSLRESRADEQFF. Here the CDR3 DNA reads TGTGCCAGCAGCCTTCGGGAGAGTCGGGCCGATGAGCAGTTCTTC.

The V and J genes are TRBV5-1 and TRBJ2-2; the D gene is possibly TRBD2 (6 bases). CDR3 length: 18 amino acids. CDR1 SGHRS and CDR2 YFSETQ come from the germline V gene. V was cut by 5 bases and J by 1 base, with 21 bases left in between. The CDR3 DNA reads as TGCGCCAGCAGGGGATGGGGGACGGGACTTCTGAACACCGGGGAGCTGTTTTTT. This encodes CASRGWGTGLLNTGELFF. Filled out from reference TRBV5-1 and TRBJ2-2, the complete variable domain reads KAGVTQTPRYLIKTRGQQVTLSCSPISGHRSVSWYQQTPGQGLQFLFEYFSETQRNKGNFPGRFSGRQFSNSRSEMNVSTLELGDSALYLCASRGWGTGLLNTGELFFGEGSRLTVL.

CDR3 bases: TGTGCCAGCAGCTCGTACAGGTTCTACTATGGCTACACCTTC. Amino acid sequence: CASSSYRFYYGYTF. The rearrangement links TRBV7-8 to TRBJ1-2; maybe TRBD1 (5 bases). In germline, CDR1 is SGHVS, CDR2 FQNEAQ. The CDR3 runs to 14 residues. Trimming stripped 4 bases from V and 3 bases from J, with 12 bases between.

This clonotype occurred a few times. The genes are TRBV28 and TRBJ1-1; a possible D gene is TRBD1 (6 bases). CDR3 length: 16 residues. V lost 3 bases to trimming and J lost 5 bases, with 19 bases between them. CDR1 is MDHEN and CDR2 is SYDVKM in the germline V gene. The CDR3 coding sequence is TGTGCCAGCAGTTTTAAAATCGGGGGGGCAACAACTGAAGCTTTCTTT. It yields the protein CASSFKIGGATTEAFF.

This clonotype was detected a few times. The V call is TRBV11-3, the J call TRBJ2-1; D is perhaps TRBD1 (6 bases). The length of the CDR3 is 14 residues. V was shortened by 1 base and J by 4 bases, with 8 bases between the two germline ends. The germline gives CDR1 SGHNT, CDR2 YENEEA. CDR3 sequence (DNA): TGTGCCAGCAGCTTAGGGACAGTGTACAATGAGCAGTTCTTC. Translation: CASSLGTVYNEQFF.

CDR3 protein: CASSLNLGGANYGYTF. The CDR3 coding sequence is TGCGCCAGCAGCCTAAACCTAGGGGGCGCAAACTATGGCTACACCTTC. V is TRBV5-1 and J is TRBJ1-2; 7 bases align to TRBD1. The germline CDR1 and CDR2 sequences are SGHRS and YFSETQ. There are 16 residues in the CDR3. Germline trimming cut 4 bases from V and 2 bases from J; bases unmatched to any gene: 11. Filled out from reference TRBV5-1 and TRBJ1-2, the complete variable domain reads KAGVTQTPRYLIKTRGQQVTLSCSPISGHRSVSWYQQTPGQGLQFLFEYFSETQRNKGNFPGRFSGRQFSNSRSEMNVSTLELGDSALYLCASSLNLGGANYGYTFGSGTRLTVV.

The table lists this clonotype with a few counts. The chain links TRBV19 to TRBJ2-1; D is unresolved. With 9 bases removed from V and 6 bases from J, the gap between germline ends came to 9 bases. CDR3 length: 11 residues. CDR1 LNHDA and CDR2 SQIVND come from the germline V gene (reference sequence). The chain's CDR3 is CASAGFNEQFF. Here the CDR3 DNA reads TGTGCCAGCGCCGGGTTCAATGAGCAGTTCTTC.

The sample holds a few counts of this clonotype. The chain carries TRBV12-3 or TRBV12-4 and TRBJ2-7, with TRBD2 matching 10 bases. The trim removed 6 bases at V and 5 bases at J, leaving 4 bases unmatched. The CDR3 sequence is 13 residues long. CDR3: CASRRLAGNEQYF. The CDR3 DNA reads TGTGCCAGCAGACGACTAGCGGGCAACGAGCAGTACTTC.

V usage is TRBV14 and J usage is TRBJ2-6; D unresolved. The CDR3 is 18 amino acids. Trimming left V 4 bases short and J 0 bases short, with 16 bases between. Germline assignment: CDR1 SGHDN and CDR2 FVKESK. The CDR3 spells CASSPQHAFSSGANVLTF. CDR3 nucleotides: TGTGCCAGCAGCCCCCAGCATGCTTTTAGCTCTGGGGCCAACGTCCTGACTTTC.

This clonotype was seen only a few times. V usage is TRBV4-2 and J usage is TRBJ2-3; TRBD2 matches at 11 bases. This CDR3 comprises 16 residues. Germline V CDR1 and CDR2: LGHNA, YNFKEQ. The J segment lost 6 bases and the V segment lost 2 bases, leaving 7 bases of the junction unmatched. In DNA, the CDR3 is TGTGCCAGCAGCCAATCAAGACTAGCGGGAAAGGATACGCAGTATTTT. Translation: CASSQSRLAGKDTQYF.

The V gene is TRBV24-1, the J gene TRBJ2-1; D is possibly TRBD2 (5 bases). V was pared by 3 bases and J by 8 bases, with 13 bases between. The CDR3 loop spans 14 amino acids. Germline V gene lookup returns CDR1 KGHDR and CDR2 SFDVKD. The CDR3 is CATSDPGNKDEQFF. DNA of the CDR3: TGTGCCACCAGTGATCCCGGGAACAAAGATGAGCAGTTCTTC.